The 32 T cell receptor beta chains given below trace back to one sample, sequenced in a study. TCRdb used MiXCR to reprocess the 5' RACE reads, holding one entry per CDR3 protein. This table has around 52,000 distinct CDR3 sequences, about 28% appearing once. The sample consisted of tumor-infiltrating memory CD4+ T cells sorted from the breast tumor. The subset was: memory CD4+ T cells, CD4+CD45RO+CD25-. The source is a female donor with breast cancer.

This rearrangement joins TRBV20-1 to TRBJ2-1; D remains unclear. Germline V gene data show CDR1 as DFQATT and CDR2 as SNEGSKA (reference sequence). The CDR3 runs to 13 residues. V was shortened by 2 bases and J by 10 bases, with 15 bases between the two germline ends. CDR3 in amino acids: CSARPYSAEEQFF. The CDR3, as DNA: TGCAGTGCTAGACCCTATTCGGCGGAGGAGCAGTTCTTC.

This clonotype was counted at least ten times. The chain has TRBV24-1 and TRBJ1-4; D possibly corresponds to TRBD1 (6 bases). The CDR3 covers 15 residues. The V end lost 4 bases, the J end lost 8 bases, and 16 bases lay between the germline ends. The germline V gene has CDR1 KGHDR and CDR2 SFDVKD. The CDR3 DNA is TGTGCCACCAGTGACGGGACACTACCGACCGAAAAACTGTTTTTT. This codes for CATSDGTLPTEKLFF.

This clonotype was seen a few times. The chain carries TRBV6-5 and TRBJ2-1; maybe TRBD1 (6 bases). Germline assignment: CDR1 MNHEY and CDR2 SVGAGI. V dropped 11 bases and J dropped 5 bases, with 19 bases sitting between them. The CDR3 has 14 amino acids. For the CDR3, the DNA is TGTGCCTCAAGCCCCGGACAGTTTAACAATGAGCAGTTCTTC. Translation gives CASSPGQFNNEQFF.

V is TRBV7-3 and J is TRBJ1-4; D gene uncertain. The CDR3 sequence is 14 residues long. Trimming stripped 2 bases from V and 0 bases from J, with 4 bases between. From germline, CDR1 is SGHTA and CDR2 FQGTGA. CDR3 in DNA: TGTGCCAGCAGCTTACAGGCAACTAATGAAAAACTGTTTTTT. This translates into CASSLQATNEKLFF.

This clonotype was detected a few times. The chain carries TRBV4-1 and TRBJ2-5; possible D gene TRBD1, 5 bases. The CDR3 totals 16 residues. The germline CDR1 and CDR2 sequences are MGHRA and YSYEKL. V was trimmed by 4 bases and J by 5 bases, leaving 20 bases between them. The CDR3 is CASSPFYQGPGETQYF. In DNA, the CDR3 is TGCGCCAGCAGCCCCTTTTATCAGGGCCCAGGGGAGACCCAGTACTTC.

This chain links TRBV6-2 or TRBV6-3 with TRBJ1-2; unclear D gene. Germline V gene lookup returns CDR1 MNHEY and CDR2 SVGEGT. Between the trimmed V and J ends, which lost 5 bases and 5 bases, there was a span of 9 bases. The CDR3 spans 12 residues. The DNA for the CDR3 is TGTGCCAGCAGTGTACGATCGTATGGCTACACCTTC. Its protein is CASSVRSYGYTF.

The chain recombines TRBV6-1 with TRBJ1-1, with a weak D call TRBD1 (5 bases). The length of the CDR3 is 12 residues. CDR1 is MNHNS and CDR2 is SASEGT in the germline V gene. The ends were cut back, 8 bases at V and 4 bases at J, with 11 bases in the middle. CDR3 sequence reads: CASALGATEAFF. The CDR3 DNA is TGTGCCAGCGCCCTAGGGGCCACTGAAGCTTTCTTT.

This chain uses TRBV6-6 with TRBJ1-6; D is possibly TRBD1 (5 bases). The CDR3 contains 13 residues. V lost 7 bases to trimming and J lost 8 bases, with 12 bases between them. Per the germline V gene, CDR1 is MNHNY and CDR2 is SVGAGI (reference sequence). The CDR3 coding sequence is TGTGCCAGCACGTTGACCAGGGATTCACCCCTCCACTTT. It is translated as CASTLTRDSPLHF.

V is TRBV6-1 and J is TRBJ1-5; no reliable D call. Germline CDR1 MNHNS, CDR2 SASEGT. There are 18 residues in the CDR3. Trimming shortened V by 7 bases and J by 0 bases, and 22 bases separated the two germline ends. CDR3 in DNA: TGTGCCAGCAAATTAAGCGACACTTTTTTCGATAGCAATCAGCCCCAGCATTTT. This gives the protein CASKLSDTFFDSNQPQHF.

Here the CDR3 DNA reads TGTGCCAGCGGGCGAAAAGCGGCGAACACCGGGGAGCTGTTTTTT. Translating gives CASGRKAANTGELFF. This chain connects TRBV6-5 to TRBJ2-2, with D tentatively TRBD2 (5 bases). CDR1 and CDR2 from the germline V gene are MNHEY and SVGAGI. Trimming stripped 8 bases from V and 0 bases from J, with 13 bases between. This CDR3 region has 15 residues.

There are a few counts of this clonotype. The chain joins TRBV5-1 to TRBJ1-1, with D maybe TRBD1 (5 bases). Germline assignment: CDR1 SGHRS and CDR2 YFSETQ. The CDR3 length is 15 residues. V dropped 5 bases and J dropped 11 bases, with 25 bases sitting between them. Here the CDR3 reads CASRPSEGVAGDAFF. As DNA, the CDR3 is TGCGCCAGCAGGCCCTCTGAAGGGGTTGCTGGTGACGCTTTCTTT.

The V and J genes are TRBV29-1 and TRBJ2-7; D may be TRBD2 (6 bases). In germline, CDR1 is SQVTM, CDR2 ANQGSEA. This CDR3 comprises 15 residues. The V gene lost 0 bases and the J gene lost 6 bases, with 18 bases spanning the gap. The CDR3 reads CSVEDTSGGWGEQYF. As DNA, the CDR3 is TGCAGCGTTGAAGATACGAGTGGGGGGTGGGGCGAGCAGTACTTC.

Remarks on this clonotype: Lacking the conserved final phenylalanine or tryptophan, this CDR3 likely reflects a read error. This rearrangement joins TRBV28 to TRBJ1-1; TRBD1 aligns across 9 bases. In germline, CDR1 is MDHEN, CDR2 SYDVKM. CDR3 length equals 17 residues. Trimming cost V 7 bases and J 5 bases; bases outside gene matches: 17. CDR3 in amino acids: CASTPGGTGTLYTEAFL. CDR3 bases: TGTGCCAGCACTCCTGGTGGGACAGGGACCCTTTATACTGAAGCTTTCCTT.

This rearrangement joins TRBV2 to TRBJ2-7, with D possibly called TRBD1 or TRBD2 (5 bases each). CDR3 length: 13 amino acids. Germline V gene lookup returns CDR1 SNHLY and CDR2 FYNNEI. V gave up 6 bases and J gave up 6 bases, with 15 bases separating them. The CDR3 reads CASSPEAGLEQYF. The CDR3 DNA reads TGTGCCAGCAGCCCGGAGGCAGGGCTCGAGCAGTACTTC.

This chain connects TRBV6-2 or TRBV6-3 to TRBJ2-7; 10 nucleotides match TRBD2. Per germline, CDR1 MNHEY and CDR2 SVGEGT. The CDR3 runs 16 residues. V dropped 5 bases and J dropped 1; count of bases not matched to a gene: 8. The CDR3 DNA follows: TGTGCCAGCAGTAGAACCGGGACTAGCGAGTCCTACGAGCAGTACTTC. The encoded protein is CASSRTGTSESYEQYF.

The chain is built from TRBV30 and TRBJ1-1; D uncertain. V dropped 3 bases and J dropped 6 bases, with 11 bases sitting between them. The CDR3 runs to 12 residues. CDR1 GTSNPN and CDR2 SVGIG come from the germline V gene (reference sequence). CDR3 nucleotides: TGTGCCTGGAGCCCTGGCGGACCTGAAGCTTTCTTT. This encodes CAWSPGGPEAFF.

This clonotype appeared many times. The chain couples TRBV20-1 to TRBJ1-2, with D perhaps matching TRBD1 (5 bases). The CDR3 has 11 residues. The V gene's germline CDR1 is DFQATT and CDR2 SNEGSKA (reference sequence). Deletions cut 6 bases from V and 0 bases from J, with 5 bases between. CDR3 sequence: CSATANYGYTF. CDR3 sequence (DNA): TGCAGTGCGACAGCTAACTATGGCTACACCTTC.

This clonotype has just a few counts. The V call is TRBV7-9, the J call TRBJ2-5; D is perhaps TRBD2 (6 bases). Trimming shortened V by 1 base and J by 5 bases, and 11 bases separated the two germline ends. This CDR3 is 14 amino acids long. CDR1 is SEHNR and CDR2 is FQNEAQ in the germline V gene (reference sequence). CDR3 sequence: CASSLGLGWETQYF. CDR3 in DNA: TGTGCCAGCAGCTTAGGACTAGGATGGGAGACCCAGTACTTC.

This chain connects TRBV12-3 or TRBV12-4 to TRBJ1-1; no reliable D call. Trimming stripped 7 bases from V and 2 bases from J, with 11 bases between. CDR3 length equals 13 residues. CDR3 amino acids: CASTLSVNTEAFF. Written as DNA, the CDR3 is TGTGCCAGCACTCTTAGCGTAAACACTGAAGCTTTCTTT.

The rearrangement links TRBV6-6 to TRBJ2-5; D not resolved. Germline CDR1 and CDR2: MNHNY and SVGAGI (reference sequence). This CDR3 is 13 amino acids long. The V gene lost 6 bases and the J gene lost 10 bases, with 18 bases spanning the gap. CDR3 nucleotides: TGTGCCAGCAGCCCAAGTTGGGCAACGGGCCAGTACTTC. It translates to CASSPSWATGQYF.

This clonotype was recorded many times. This chain uses TRBV29-1 with TRBJ2-3; 7 positions agree with TRBD1. The CDR3 is 14 residues long. Germline CDR1 reads SQVTM; CDR2 reads ANQGSEA. V gave up 3 bases and J gave up 0 bases; unmatched junction bases: 3. CDR3 in amino acids: CSVDRDSSTDTQYF. CDR3 coding DNA: TGCAGCGTTGACCGGGACAGTAGCACAGATACGCAGTATTTT.

This clonotype was counted a few times. The rearrangement links TRBV29-1 to TRBJ1-1; TRBD1 might be the D (6 bases). Deletions cut 6 bases from V and 0 bases from J, with 14 bases between. Germline V gene sequence: CDR1 SQVTM, CDR2 ANQGSEA. The length of the CDR3 is 14 residues. CDR3 bases: TGCAGCGTGGCTAAGGGGGGAGTGAACACTGAAGCTTTCTTT. It encodes CSVAKGGVNTEAFF.

The J gene is TRBJ2-5, the V gene TRBV7-2; no definite D call. In germline, CDR1 is SGHTA, CDR2 FQGNSA. The CDR3 contains 12 residues. The V end was cut by 4 bases, the J end by 3 bases, with 6 bases between. CDR3 bases: TGTGCCAGCAGCTCTATAAAAGAGACCCAGTACTTC. It codes for CASSSIKETQYF.

V gene TRBV20-1 combines with J gene TRBJ1-3; no clear D. V was shortened by 6 bases and J by 0 bases, with 18 bases between the two germline ends. Looked up from germline, CDR1 is DFQATT and CDR2 is SNEGSKA (reference sequence). The CDR3 is 16 amino acids. The CDR3 spells CSARPVSTYSGNTIYF. CDR3 sequence (DNA): TGCAGTGCACGACCGGTTTCCACCTACTCTGGAAACACCATATATTTT.

The chain has TRBV11-1 and TRBJ2-3, with TRBD2 matching 10 bases. The germline V gene encodes CDR1 SGHAT and CDR2 FQDESV (reference sequence). The CDR3 consists of 15 residues. After removal of 4 bases from V and 6 bases from J, the junction contained 7 bases not matched to a gene. DNA of the CDR3: TGTGCCAGCAGCTCAAGAGCGGGAGGGCCGGATACGCAGTATTTT. This gives the protein CASSSRAGGPDTQYF. Filled out from reference TRBV11-1 and TRBJ2-3, the complete variable domain reads EAEVAQSPRYKITEKSQAVAFWCDPISGHATLYWYRQILGQGPELLVQFQDESVVDDSQLPKDRFSAERLKGVDSTLKIQPAELGDSAMYLCASSSRAGGPDTQYFGPGTRLTVL.

This clonotype was recorded many times. J is TRBJ2-7 and V is TRBV7-2, with unresolved D. The length of the CDR3 is 13 residues. Trimming took off 4 bases at V and 5 bases at J, with 12 bases between the two ends. Germline assignment: CDR1 SGHTA and CDR2 FQGNSA. CDR3 DNA sequence: TGTGCCAGCAGCTCCCGGACCGCGCACGAGCAGTACTTC. Its translation is CASSSRTAHEQYF.

This clonotype was found a few times. The gene calls are TRBV20-1 and TRBJ1-2; no clear D gene. Germline V lookup: CDR1 DFQATT, CDR2 SNEGSKA (reference sequence). CDR3 size: 12 residues. V gave up 5 bases and J gave up 2 bases, with 9 bases separating them. CDR3 sequence: CSADGRNYGYTF. CDR3 DNA sequence: TGCAGTGCTGACGGACGGAACTATGGCTACACCTTC.

This clonotype has at least ten counts. The chain is built from TRBV20-1 and TRBJ2-7; 7 nucleotides align to TRBD1. V was pared by 5 bases and J by 3 bases, with 10 bases of the junction left unmatched. The CDR3 contains 14 residues. From germline, CDR1 is DFQATT and CDR2 SNEGSKA (reference sequence). CDR3 coding DNA: TGCAGTGCTCCCAATGGGGGACAGAGCTACGAGCAGTACTTC. Translation gives CSAPNGGQSYEQYF.

The V call is TRBV27, the J call TRBJ2-1, with 8 bases fitting TRBD1. This CDR3 is built from 15 residues. Germline V CDR1 and CDR2: MNHEY, SMNVEV (reference sequence). Trimming took 6 bases from V and 4 from J; bases not matched to a gene: 8. DNA for the CDR3: TGTGCCAGCAGATTGTCCCGGGACAGGTACAATGAGCAGTTCTTC. It translates to CASRLSRDRYNEQFF.

This clonotype has just a few counts. At one of its ends the junction is not consistent with the germline gene, which may arise from a read error. V usage is TRBV7-3 and J usage is TRBJ2-1; D perhaps matches TRBD2 (6 bases). The CDR3 covers 14 residues. Germline V gene data show CDR1 as SGHTA and CDR2 as FQGTGA. This chain's CDR3 is CANSLNHAGSEQFF. The CDR3 DNA sequence: TGTGCCAACAGCTTAAACCACGCGGGATCAGAGCAGTTCTTC.

This clonotype was counted between two and nine times. The gene calls are TRBV24-1 and TRBJ2-2, with TRBD2 identical over 15 bases. Losses at the gene ends were 10 bases for V and 7 bases for J; bases not matched to a gene: 15. CDR1 and CDR2 (germline): KGHDR, SFDVKD. The CDR3 consists of 18 residues. CDR3 loop: CATGRGLAGGPSDGELFF. The DNA for the CDR3 is TGTGCCACGGGAAGGGGACTAGCGGGAGGCCCTTCGGACGGGGAGCTGTTTTTT.

On this clonotype: At one of its ends the junction is not consistent with the germline gene, which may arise from a read error. This chain uses TRBV6-1 with TRBJ1-5; no clear D. Germline V gene sequence: CDR1 MNHNS, CDR2 SASEGT. This CDR3 comprises 12 residues. CDR3 nucleotide sequence: TGTGCCAGCAGACAATTTAATCGGCCCCAGCATTTT. It codes for CASRQFNRPQHF.